This T cell receptor (beta chain) emerged from a study of cytomegalovirus exposure and HLA in healthy donors. Study-wide findings and caveats: With DRB1 most and HLA-C fewest, TCR association rates differed between HLA loci in a later analysis. The study had only CMV serostatus as immune exposure information.

CDR3 length: 15 amino acids. Germline lookup yields CDR1 SGHNT and CDR2 YYREEE (reference sequence). On this clone: Its antigen is undetermined.

A multiplex PCR was run with 60 Vbeta primers and 13 Jbeta primers. Libraries were prepared by immunoSEQ multiplex PCR; TCRdb keeps only in-frame clonotypes and omits some of them. The repertoire consists of 150,000 to 200,000 clones, with 77% occurring once and the leading ten covering under 2%. The V gene is TRBV5-4, the J gene TRBJ2-5, with TRBD2 identical over 10 bases. Judging by the DNA end, TRBJ2-7 fits better; the J call may be wrong. Sequencing was done on a sample of PBMCs. The sequence was obtained from a woman in her thirties in good health and CMV-seronegative. CDR3 bases: TGTGCCAGCAGCTCTTTTAGCGGGGGGACCTACGAGCAGTACTTC. It is translated as CASSSFSGGTYEQYF.